This T cell receptor (beta chain) was captured in a study of blood T cells in healthy people across ages. The germline V and J ends were trimmed by 4 bases and 2 bases, with 14 bases remaining between them. This CDR3 is 15 amino acids long. CDR1 and CDR2 from the germline V gene are SGHDN and FVKESK. A sample-barcoded 5' primer and a J-beta primer mix were used in a second PCR of roughly 7 to 12 cycles. Individual samples furnished no less than 2.5 million CDR3-containing paired-end reads apiece. One entry per CDR3 protein results from TCRdb running MiXCR on the 5' RACE reads. This repertoire shows 380,000 or so distinct CDR3 sequences, approximately 52% found once; its top ten account for under 65%. Each individual donor underwent a draw of roughly 10 milliliters of peripheral blood.

This sequence was found in a man in his fifties or sixties in good health. The sample consisted of blood. The chain employs TRBV14 and TRBJ1-1; D possibly corresponds to TRBD1 (6 bases). As DNA, the CDR3 is TGTGCCAGCAGCCCAGACCGGACAGCAAACACTGAAGCTTTCTTT. Amino acids: CASSPDRTANTEAFF.